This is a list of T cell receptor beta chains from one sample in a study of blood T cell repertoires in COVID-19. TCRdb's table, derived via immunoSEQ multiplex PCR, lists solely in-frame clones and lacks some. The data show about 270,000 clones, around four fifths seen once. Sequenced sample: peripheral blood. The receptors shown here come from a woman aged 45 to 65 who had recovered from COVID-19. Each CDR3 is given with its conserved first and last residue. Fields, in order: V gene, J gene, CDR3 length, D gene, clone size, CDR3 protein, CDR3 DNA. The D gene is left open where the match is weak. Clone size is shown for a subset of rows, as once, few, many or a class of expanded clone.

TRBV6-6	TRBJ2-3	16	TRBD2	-	CASSYSLREGPDTQYF	TGTGCCAGCAGTTACTCCTTGCGGGAGGGCCCAGATACGCAGTATTTT
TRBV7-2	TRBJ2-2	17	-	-	CASSLGGSIGNTGELFF	TGTGCCAGCAGCTTAGGGGGCTCTATTGGGAACACCGGGGAGCTGTTTTTT
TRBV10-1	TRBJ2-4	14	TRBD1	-	CASSARRGFDIQYF	TGCGCCAGCAGTGCGCGCAGGGGGTTCGACATTCAGTACTTC
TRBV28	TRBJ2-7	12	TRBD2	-	CASSPRREGRYF	TGTGCCAGCAGTCCCCGGAGGGAGGGCAGGTACTTC
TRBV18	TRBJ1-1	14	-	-	CASSPPTGTYTAFF	TGTGCCAGCTCACCACCCACCGGGACATACACGGCTTTCTTT
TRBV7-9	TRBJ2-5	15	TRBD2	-	CASSRPTSNLETQYF	TGTGCCAGCAGCCGCCCGACTAGCAATTTGGAGACCCAGTACTTC
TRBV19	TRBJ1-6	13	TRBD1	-	CASGQGVNSPLHF	TGTGCCAGCGGACAGGGTGTGAATTCACCCCTCCACTTT
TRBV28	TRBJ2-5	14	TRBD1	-	CASSLGGQEETQYF	TGTGCCAGCAGTTTAGGGGGACAGGAAGAGACCCAGTACTTC
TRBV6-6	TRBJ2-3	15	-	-	CASSYSGGLADTQYF	TGTGCCAGCAGTTACTCCGGAGGGCTCGCAGATACGCAGTATTTT
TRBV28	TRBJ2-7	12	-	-	CASSTIYYEQYF	TGTGCCAGCAGCACAATTTACTACGAGCAGTACTTC
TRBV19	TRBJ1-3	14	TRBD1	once	CASASGGSGNTIYF	TGTGCCAGTGCTTCAGGGGGCTCTGGAAACACCATATATTTT
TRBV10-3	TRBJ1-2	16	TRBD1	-	CAIRSQGAGGRYGYTF	TGTGCCATCAGAAGCCAGGGAGCAGGGGGCCGCTATGGCTACACCTTC
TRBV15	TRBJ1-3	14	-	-	CATSTWGPGNTIYF	TGTGCCACCAGCACCTGGGGGCCTGGAAACACCATATATTTT
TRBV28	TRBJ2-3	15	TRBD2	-	CASKESGRPGDTQYF	TGTGCCAGCAAGGAGAGCGGGAGGCCAGGAGATACGCAGTATTTT
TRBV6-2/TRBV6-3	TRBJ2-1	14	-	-	CASNPGDGFNEQFF	TGTGCCAGCAACCCGGGAGATGGTTTCAATGAGCAGTTCTTC
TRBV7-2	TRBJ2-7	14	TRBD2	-	CASSPTSGPYEQYF	TGTGCCAGCAGCCCGACTAGCGGTCCCTACGAGCAGTACTTC
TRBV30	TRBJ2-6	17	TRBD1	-	CAWSLTGGPSGANVLTF	TGTGCCTGGAGTCTGACAGGGGGACCCTCTGGGGCCAACGTCCTGACTTTC
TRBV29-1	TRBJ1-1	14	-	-	CSVGRGRRDTEAFF	TGCAGCGTTGGACGGGGGAGGAGGGACACTGAAGCTTTCTTT
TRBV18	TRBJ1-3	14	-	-	CASSPQGSGNTIYF	TGTGCCAGCTCACCTCAGGGATCTGGAAACACCATATATTTT
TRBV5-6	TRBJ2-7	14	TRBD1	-	CASGTGGAGYEQYF	TGTGCCAGCGGTACAGGGGGCGCAGGATACGAGCAGTACTTC
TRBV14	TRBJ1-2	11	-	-	CASSQDLGYTF	TGTGCCAGCAGCCAAGACTTGGGCTACACCTTC
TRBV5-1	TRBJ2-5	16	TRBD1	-	CASSWGIQGAVETQYF	TGCGCCAGCAGCTGGGGGATACAGGGGGCAGTGGAGACCCAGTACTTC
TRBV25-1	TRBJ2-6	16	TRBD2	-	CASSRTSLSGANVLTF	TGTGCCAGCAGTCGGACTAGTTTGTCTGGGGCCAACGTCCTGACTTTC